A single sample is the source of the 14 T cell receptor beta chains below, sequenced in a study of blood T cells in healthy people across ages (dated by TCRdb to 2015 to 2017). Receptors were amplified or captured by 5' RACE. A second PCR of roughly 6 to 12 cycles was performed with a sample-barcoded 5' primer and a J-beta primer mix. The public reads were reprocessed in TCRdb via fastp at Q25 and MiXCR, keeping in-frame beta chains. Identical CDR3 proteins give one entry, which carries the most common genes and DNA. Within this sample are some 1.8 million distinct CDR3 sequences, with around 40% of them counted one time only. The ten largest account for roughly 23% of the sample. Material for sequencing was blood. These TCRs come from a human donor in good health.

The V gene is TRBV28, the J gene TRBJ1-1, with D perhaps TRBD1 (6 bases). CDR1 is MDHEN and CDR2 is SYDVKM in the germline V gene. The CDR3 consists of 12 residues. The V and J ends lost 2 bases and 7 bases respectively, with 8 bases between them. The CDR3 bases are TGTGCCAGCAGTTTAACAGGGTTTGAAGCTTTCTTT. Translating it yields CASSLTGFEAFF.

This clonotype has only a few counts. The CDR3 coding sequence is TGCAGTGCCCACGGATCTAAAGGCTACACCTTC. It codes for CSAHGSKGYTF. The chain recombines TRBV20-1 with TRBJ1-2; D is undetermined. CDR3 length: 11 residues. Between the trimmed V and J ends, which lost 6 bases and 8 bases, there was a span of 13 bases. Germline CDR1 and CDR2: DFQATT and SNEGSKA (reference sequence).

The chain is built from TRBV28 and TRBJ1-2; no firm D call. This CDR3 contains 12 residues. Germline assignment: CDR1 MDHEN and CDR2 SYDVKM. The ends were cut back, 5 bases at V and 8 bases at J, with 12 bases in the middle. The CDR3 bases are TGTGCCAGCAGTCCCTACAGCGCCGGCTACACCTTC. It is translated as CASSPYSAGYTF.

This clonotype was seen a handful of times. The gene calls are TRBV4-1 and TRBJ2-7; TRBD2 matches 9 bases. CDR1 and CDR2 from the germline V gene are MGHRA and YSYEKL. Losses at the gene ends were 5 bases for V and 2 bases for J; bases not matched to a gene: 13. CDR3 size: 17 residues. CDR3 sequence (DNA): TGCGCCAGCAGCTACACGCTTAGCGGGGGAACTCCCTACGAGCAGTACTTC. Protein product: CASSYTLSGGTPYEQYF.

The V call is TRBV7-9, the J call TRBJ2-1, with no clear D. The CDR3 consists of 16 residues. Between the trimmed V and J ends, which lost 5 bases and 0 bases, there was a span of 14 bases. Germline V gene lookup returns CDR1 SEHNR and CDR2 FQNEAQ (reference sequence). In DNA, the CDR3 is TGTGCCAGCAGCCCAGTCCGGAAGAGCTCCTACAATGAGCAGTTCTTC. Its protein is CASSPVRKSSYNEQFF.

This clonotype was picked up many times. The chain uses TRBV7-9 and TRBJ2-7, with a possible D match to TRBD1 (6 bases). The germline V and J ends were trimmed by 5 bases and 2 bases, with 10 bases remaining between them. Germline V lookup: CDR1 SEHNR, CDR2 FQNEAQ (reference sequence). The CDR3 runs 13 residues. CDR3 residues: CASSPGQPYEQYF. The CDR3 nucleotides are TGTGCCAGCAGCCCCGGACAGCCCTACGAGCAGTACTTC. The entire variable domain, with the rest obtained from reference TRBV7-9 and TRBJ2-7, is as follows: DTGVSQNPRHKITKRGQNVTFRCDPISEHNRLYWYRQTLGQGPEFLTYFQNEAQLEKSRLLSDRFSAERPKGSFSTLEIQRTEQGDSAMYLCASSPGQPYEQYFGPGTRLTVT.

This clonotype was picked up many times. The chain joins TRBV4-3 to TRBJ2-7; TRBD1 agrees at 8 bases. This CDR3 spans 17 amino acids. Looked up from germline, CDR1 is LGHNA and CDR2 is YSLEER. V gave up 1 base and J gave up 5 bases; unmatched junction bases: 13. CDR3 sequence: CASSQGGPGQGGNEQYF. As DNA, the CDR3 is TGCGCCAGCAGCCAAGGCGGCCCCGGACAGGGTGGAAACGAGCAGTACTTC.

The chain joins TRBV2 to TRBJ2-4, with D perhaps matching TRBD1 (6 bases). Trimming pared 6 bases from V and 2 bases from J, leaving 17 bases between. Germline CDR1 reads SNHLY; CDR2 reads FYNNEI. The CDR3 has 16 amino acids. Written as DNA, the CDR3 is TGTGCCAGCAGAGAGACCAACCAGGGGACCAAAAACATTCAGTACTTC. The encoded protein is CASRETNQGTKNIQYF.

The V gene is TRBV7-9, the J gene TRBJ1-4; maybe TRBD1 (5 bases). CDR3 length: 14 amino acids. Per germline, CDR1 SEHNR and CDR2 FQNEAQ (reference sequence). With 5 bases removed from V and 5 bases from J, the gap between germline ends came to 12 bases. The DNA for the CDR3 is TGTGCCAGCAGCGCGACAGCTTCCAATGAAAAACTGTTTTTT. This codes for CASSATASNEKLFF.

There are many counts of this clonotype. The genes are TRBV2 and TRBJ1-6, with TRBD1 matching 8 bases. Germline assignment: CDR1 SNHLY and CDR2 FYNNEI. Unmatched junction bases numbered 8, after V lost 8 bases and J lost 8 bases. There are 14 residues in the CDR3. CDR3 loop: CASHPDRGYSPLHF. CDR3 coding DNA: TGTGCCAGCCACCCCGACAGGGGATATTCACCCCTCCACTTT.

This clonotype was seen only once. The rearrangement joins TRBV5-1 to TRBJ2-2; 10 positions match TRBD1. The V gene's germline CDR1 is SGHRS and CDR2 YFSETQ. V shed 3 bases, J shed 5 bases, and the junction held 10 bases outside the gene matches. This CDR3 spans 17 amino acids. The CDR3 sequence: CASSSDRGQSGTGELFF. CDR3 nucleotides: TGCGCCAGCAGCTCTGACAGGGGGCAAAGCGGGACCGGGGAGCTGTTTTTT.

A few counts support this clonotype. The J gene is TRBJ2-5, the V gene TRBV3-1; 9 bases match TRBD2. The CDR3 loop spans 14 amino acids. Germline CDR1 reads LGHDT; CDR2 reads YNNKEL (reference sequence). Trimming at V came to 4 bases and at J to 3 bases, leaving 3 bases not matched to a gene. CDR3: CASSRLAEEETQYF. The CDR3 DNA reads TGTGCCAGCAGCCGACTAGCGGAGGAAGAGACCCAGTACTTC.

The V call is TRBV6-5, the J call TRBJ2-7; D perhaps matches TRBD1 (7 bases). The CDR3 length is 18 residues. Looked up from germline, CDR1 is MNHEY and CDR2 is SVGAGI. V shed 2 bases and J shed 0 bases, with 20 bases lying between them. The CDR3 reads CASSYTTEGQSNSYEQYF. The CDR3 coding sequence is TGTGCCAGCAGTTACACCACGGAGGGACAGTCGAACTCCTACGAGCAGTACTTC.

J is TRBJ2-7 and V is TRBV20-1, with TRBD2 identical over 7 bases. From germline, CDR1 is DFQATT and CDR2 SNEGSKA (reference sequence). The CDR3 runs 13 residues. The ends lost 4 bases at V and 2 bases at J; junction bases unmatched: 5. CDR3 DNA: TGCAGTGCTACCCGCGGGGGTCCCTACGAGCAGTACTTC. Translation gives CSATRGGPYEQYF.